The clone carrying this TCR beta chain was seen only once. The target antigen is unknown. V lost 4 bases and J 0 bases, leaving 7 bases between the germline ends. Germline V lookup: CDR1 GTSNPN, CDR2 SVGIG (reference sequence). This CDR3 region has 13 residues. This sample stems from a study of graft-versus-host responses after intestinal transplantation. About the research overall: Multivisceral, liver-intestinal, or isolated intestinal grafts went to recipients. Once they had received anti-thymocyte globulin induction, all recipients took tacrolimus and steroids for three to four years.

The assay was immunoSEQ multiplex PCR, and TCRdb's table has in-frame clones only and misses some. The sample lists under 150,000 clones, 80% to 95% occurring once. Study-wide findings and caveats: GvH clones were found in recipient marrow; some appeared first in ileum or blood. Graft-versus-host to host-versus-graft clonal ratios in allografts were high in patients with graft-donor T cell macrochimerism.

The source was unstimulated CD4+ T cells sorted from spleen or lymph node cells, collected before intestinal transplant. This receptor was taken from a human donor who received an intestinal transplant. The gene calls are TRBV30 and TRBJ1-3; D is unclear. CDR3 sequence reads: CAWTRDSGNTIYF. Here the CDR3 DNA reads TGTGCCTGGACCCGGGACTCTGGAAACACCATATATTTT.